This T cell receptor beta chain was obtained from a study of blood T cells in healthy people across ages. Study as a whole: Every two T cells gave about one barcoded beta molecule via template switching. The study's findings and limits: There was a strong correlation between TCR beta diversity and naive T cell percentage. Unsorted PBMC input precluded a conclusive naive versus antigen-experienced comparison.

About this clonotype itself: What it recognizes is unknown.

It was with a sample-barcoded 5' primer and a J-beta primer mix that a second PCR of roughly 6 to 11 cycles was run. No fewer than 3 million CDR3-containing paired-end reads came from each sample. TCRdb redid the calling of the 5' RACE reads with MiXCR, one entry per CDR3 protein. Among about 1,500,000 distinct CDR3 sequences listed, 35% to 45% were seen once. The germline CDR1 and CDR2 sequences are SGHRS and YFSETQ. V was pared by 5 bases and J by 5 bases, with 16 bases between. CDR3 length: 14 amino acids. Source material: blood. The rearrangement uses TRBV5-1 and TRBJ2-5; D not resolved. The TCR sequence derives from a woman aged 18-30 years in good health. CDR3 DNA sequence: TGCGCCAGCAGTCCCGGCCGTTTTTCGGAGACCCAGTACTTC. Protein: CASSPGRFSETQYF.